These T cell receptor beta chains were read from a single sample in a study of T cell responses to AZD1222 COVID-19 vaccine. Produced via immunoSEQ multiplex PCR; TCRdb's table is partial and in-frame only. This table holds 200,000 or so clones, over 80% found once. The starting material was peripheral blood, obtained on day 0 of AZD1222 vaccination. These receptors all stem from an adult in good health. The CDR3 runs from the conserved cysteine through the conserved F or W. The D gene is left open where the match is weak. A clone size is listed for some rows: how often the clone was seen (once, few, many), or a class if it is expanded.

TRBV5-6,.,TRBJ2-3,.,CASSSLRVTDTQYF,TGTGCCAGCAGTTCGTTGCGGGTTACAGATACGCAGTATTTT
TRBV28,TRBD1,TRBJ1-5,.,CASRISGTGLRPQHF,TGTGCCAGCAGAATTTCCGGGACAGGGCTGCGGCCCCAGCATTTT
TRBV18,.,TRBJ2-7,.,CASSPLGGAYEQYF,TGTGCCAGCTCCCCATTGGGGGGAGCCTACGAGCAGTACTTC
TRBV21-1,.,TRBJ2-7,.,CASSPTKRYHEQYF,TGTGCCAGCAGCCCGACAAAGCGGTATCACGAGCAGTACTTC
TRBV28,.,TRBJ2-6,.,CASRSRGPGANVLTF,TGTGCCAGCAGATCCAGGGGCCCTGGGGCCAACGTCCTGACTTTC
TRBV28,.,TRBJ1-5,.,CASSRNQPQHF,TGTGCCAGCAGCCGTAATCAGCCCCAGCATTTT
TRBV5-6,TRBD1,TRBJ1-4,.,CASTTGGDEKLFF,TGTGCCAGCACAACAGGGGGCGACGAAAAACTGTTTTTT
TRBV12-3/TRBV12-4,TRBD1,TRBJ1-2,.,CASSLGQGYGYTF,TGTGCCAGCAGTTTGGGACAGGGCTATGGCTACACCTTC
TRBV7-8,.,TRBJ1-3,.,CASSLSGGTIYF,TGTGCCAGCAGCTTAAGCGGCGGCACCATATATTTT
TRBV5-6,TRBD1,TRBJ1-6,.,CASSHGQAGRNSPLHF,TGTGCCAGCAGCCACGGACAGGCCGGACGGAATTCACCCCTCCACTTT
TRBV6-7,.,TRBJ1-5,few,CASIEYSNQPQHF,TGTGCCAGCATAGAGTATAGCAATCAGCCCCAGCATTTT
TRBV5-4,.,TRBJ1-4,.,CASSLGPGGKLGEKLFF,TGTGCCAGCAGCCTAGGGCCCGGGGGCAAGTTGGGTGAAAAACTGTTTTTT
TRBV28,.,TRBJ1-2,.,CASTLQARRDGYTF,TGTGCCAGCACCCTACAAGCCCGGCGGGACGGCTACACCTTC
TRBV28,TRBD1,TRBJ1-2,.,CASSFQGAGGGYTF,TGTGCCAGCAGTTTCCAGGGGGCGGGAGGTGGCTACACCTTC
TRBV4-3,.,TRBJ2-3,.,CASSQDPRVPDTQYF,TGCGCCAGCAGCCAAGATCCCAGGGTCCCAGATACGCAGTATTTT
TRBV5-4,.,TRBJ2-7,.,CASSFIGTEQYF,TGTGCCAGCAGCTTTATAGGCACCGAGCAGTACTTC
TRBV30,TRBD2,TRBJ2-3,.,CAWGRTSGYTDTQYF,TGTGCCTGGGGGAGGACTAGCGGATACACAGATACGCAGTATTTT
TRBV7-3,.,TRBJ1-4,.,CASSLNGPNEKLFF,TGTGCCAGCAGCTTAAATGGGCCTAATGAAAAACTGTTTTTT
TRBV6-5,.,TRBJ1-1,.,CASRWDKISVTEAFF,TGTGCCAGCAGGTGGGACAAAATATCGGTCACTGAAGCTTTCTTT
TRBV2,.,TRBJ2-5,.,CASTQGLETQYF,TGTGCCAGCACGCAGGGGCTGGAGACCCAGTACTTC
TRBV2,.,TRBJ1-2,.,CASSETGSGYTF,TGTGCCAGCAGTGAAACAGGAAGTGGCTACACCTTC
TRBV5-1,TRBD1,TRBJ2-7,.,CASSLGRDSSYEQYF,TGCGCCAGCAGCTTGGGAAGGGACAGTTCCTACGAGCAGTACTTC
TRBV7-2,.,TRBJ2-2,.,CASSLVGGNTGELFF,TGTGCCAGCAGCTTAGTTGGGGGGAACACCGGGGAGCTGTTTTTT
TRBV7-2,.,TRBJ2-3,.,CASRPRGGDTQYF,TGTGCCAGCAGACCTAGAGGCGGAGATACGCAGTATTTT
TRBV10-3,TRBD1,TRBJ2-3,.,CATKGQASTDTQYF,TGTGCCACTAAGGGACAGGCTAGCACAGATACGCAGTATTTT
TRBV6-1,.,TRBJ1-6,.,CASSELQGGSYNSPLHF,TGTGCCAGCAGTGAATTACAGGGAGGCTCCTATAATTCACCCCTCCACTTT
TRBV2,.,TRBJ2-4,few,CASREGLAKNIQYF,TGTGCCAGCAGGGAAGGTCTAGCCAAAAACATTCAGTACTTC
TRBV7-2,TRBD1,TRBJ1-1,.,CASSVGGSGGTEAFF,TGTGCCAGCAGCGTTGGTGGGTCAGGGGGAACTGAAGCTTTCTTT
TRBV6-2/TRBV6-3,.,TRBJ2-7,.,CASSSGRLSYEQYF,TGTGCCAGCAGTTCGGGACGGTTATCCTACGAGCAGTACTTC
TRBV29-1,TRBD2,TRBJ2-3,.,CSVEEPSGSRDTQYF,TGCAGCGTTGAAGAGCCTAGCGGGAGCCGTGATACGCAGTATTTT
TRBV9,TRBD2,TRBJ2-5,.,CASSVGLAGETQYF,TGTGCCAGCAGCGTCGGACTAGCGGGGGAGACCCAGTACTTC
TRBV18,TRBD1,TRBJ1-5,.,CASSERTGGNNQPQHF,TGTGCCAGCTCAGAACGGACAGGGGGCAACAATCAGCCCCAGCATTTT
TRBV7-9,.,TRBJ2-2,.,CASSLRDPNTGELFF,TGTGCCAGCAGCTTGAGGGATCCGAACACCGGGGAGCTGTTTTTT
TRBV30,.,TRBJ1-1,.,CAQRGPGAFF,TGCGCGCAAAGGGGACCTGGGGCTTTCTTT
TRBV24-1,TRBD1,TRBJ1-5,.,CATSAGGAGNQPQHF,TGTGCCACCAGTGCAGGGGGCGCCGGCAATCAGCCCCAGCATTTT
TRBV20-1,.,TRBJ1-4,.,CSASVATAETNEKLFF,TGCAGTGCTAGTGTTGCCACCGCAGAAACTAATGAAAAACTGTTTTTT
TRBV10-1,TRBD1,TRBJ2-7,medium-sized,CASSNTGTGDTYEQYF,TGCGCCAGCTCGAATACCGGGACAGGGGATACCTACGAGCAGTACTTC
TRBV7-3,.,TRBJ1-6,.,CASSLMGANNSPLHF,TGTGCCAGCAGCTTAATGGGGGCGAATAATTCACCCCTCCACTTT
TRBV5-1,.,TRBJ2-3,.,CASKVGESDTQYF,TGCGCCAGCAAGGTGGGGGAGTCAGATACGCAGTATTTT
TRBV5-1,.,TRBJ1-2,.,CASSLVTGATNYGYTF,TGCGCCAGCAGCTTGGTTACAGGCGCTACTAACTATGGCTACACCTTC
TRBV11-3,.,TRBJ2-7,.,CASSPLTDSYEQYF,TGTGCCAGCAGTCCTTTGACGGACTCCTACGAGCAGTACTTC
TRBV6-1,.,TRBJ1-6,.,CASSEVGRPNSPLHF,TGTGCCAGCAGTGAAGTGGGACGTCCAAATTCACCCCTCCACTTT
TRBV5-6,.,TRBJ1-2,.,CASSLEDSNYGYTF,TGTGCCAGCAGCTTGGAGGACAGTAACTATGGCTACACCTTC
TRBV5-1,.,TRBJ2-2,.,CASREIAQFSGELFF,TGCGCCAGCAGAGAAATCGCCCAGTTTTCCGGGGAGCTGTTTTTT
TRBV12-3/TRBV12-4,.,TRBJ1-2,.,CASSLERRGYTF,TGTGCCAGCAGTTTAGAGAGGAGGGGCTACACCTTC